A single sample is the source of the 30 T cell receptor beta chains below, sequenced in a study of beta chain features in type 1 diabetes. Reverse transcription of all isolated RNA meant that expressed TCRB transcripts were sequenced. TCRdb's table, derived via immunoSEQ multiplex PCR, lists solely in-frame clones and lacks some. The table shows some 330,000 clones, with 9.5% to 11% occurring only once. The sample comprised naive CD4+ T cells from blood. The source is a woman aged 25 to 39 in good health.

This clone turned up a few times. The V and J genes are TRBV28 and TRBJ2-1; possible D gene TRBD2, 5 bases. Germline V gene sequence: CDR1 MDHEN, CDR2 SYDVKM. The CDR3 is made up of 13 amino acids. Deletions cut 6 bases from V and 7 bases from J, with 13 bases between. The CDR3 here is CASRREGSNEQFF. CDR3 DNA sequence: TGTGCCAGCAGACGAGAAGGGAGTAATGAGCAGTTCTTC.

The V and J genes are TRBV18 and TRBJ2-3; perhaps TRBD1 as D (6 bases). Per germline, CDR1 KGHSH and CDR2 LQKENI. V lost 7 bases and J lost 2, with 13 bases in between. CDR3 length: 14 amino acids. The CDR3 DNA is TGTGCCAGCTTTCGACAGGATGACACAGATACGCAGTATTTT. It codes for CASFRQDDTDTQYF.

The V call is TRBV6-4, the J call TRBJ2-1; no clear D. The germline V gene has CDR1 MRHNA and CDR2 SNTAGT. V was pared by 6 bases and J by 5 bases, with 11 bases between. This CDR3 has 13 residues. Here the CDR3 DNA reads TGTGCCAGCAGCCCTGAAAGCCACAATGAGCAGTTCTTC. Its protein product is CASSPESHNEQFF.

The sample holds a few counts of this clone. V usage is TRBV30 and J usage is TRBJ1-4; D remains unclear. CDR3 length equals 16 residues. Germline V lookup: CDR1 GTSNPN, CDR2 SVGIG (reference sequence). V gave up 0 bases and J gave up 4 bases, with 15 bases separating them. The DNA of the CDR3 is TGTGCCTGGAGTGTTTCCAGGTCCTCGATTAATGAAAAACTGTTTTTT. It is translated as CAWSVSRSSINEKLFF.

The V gene is TRBV5-1, the J gene TRBJ2-1; 7 nucleotides align to TRBD1. The CDR3 length is 15 residues. CDR1 SGHRS and CDR2 YFSETQ come from the germline V gene. The trim removed 9 bases at V and 0 bases at J, leaving 9 bases unmatched. For the CDR3, the DNA is TGCGCCACCTCCCCAGGGGGTCCCTCCTACAATGAGCAGTTCTTC. This encodes CATSPGGPSYNEQFF.

This sequence joins TRBV18 and TRBJ1-1; D not certain. The germline CDR1 and CDR2 sequences are KGHSH and LQKENI. The V end was cut by 4 bases, the J end by 3 bases, with 6 bases between. This CDR3 contains 12 residues. The CDR3 region has the DNA TGTGCCAGCTCACGTTCGTACACTGAAGCTTTCTTT. Translating it yields CASSRSYTEAFF. The entire variable domain, with the rest obtained from reference TRBV18 and TRBJ1-1, is as follows: NAGVMQNPRHLVRRRGQEARLRCSPMKGHSHVYWYRQLPEEGLKFMVYLQKENIIDESGMPKERFSAEFPKEGPSILRIQQVVRGDSAAYFCASSRSYTEAFFGQGTRLTVV.

In this sample, this clone turned up a few times. CDR3 in amino acids: CASSLALAGVEEQYF. DNA of the CDR3: TGTGCCAGCAGCTTAGCACTAGCGGGAGTGGAAGAGCAGTACTTC. The V and J genes are TRBV11-2 and TRBJ2-7, with TRBD2 identical over 11 bases. Trimming took 1 base from V and 7 from J; bases not matched to a gene: 6. This CDR3 region has 15 residues. Germline V lookup: CDR1 SGHAT, CDR2 FQNNGV.

V usage is TRBV4-3 and J usage is TRBJ1-5, with 7 bases fitting TRBD1. This CDR3 region has 15 residues. The trim removed 3 bases at V and 1 base at J, leaving 3 bases unmatched. The V gene's germline CDR1 is LGHNA and CDR2 YSLEER. The DNA of the CDR3 is TGCGCCAGCAGCCACTACAGGGGAAGCAATCAGCCCCAGCATTTT. Translation gives CASSHYRGSNQPQHF.

This clone has just a few counts. The genes are TRBV5-4 and TRBJ2-1, with TRBD2 matching over 12 bases. V was clipped by 4 bases and J by 6 bases; unmatched bases: 8. In germline, CDR1 is SGHNT, CDR2 YYREEE (reference sequence). The CDR3 runs to 16 residues. CDR3 bases: TGTGCCAGCAGCAGCCGACTAGCGGGAGTTTCCAATGAGCAGTTCTTC. Translated: CASSSRLAGVSNEQFF.

This sequence joins TRBV2 and TRBJ2-7; TRBD2 matches 9 bases. CDR3 length: 14 residues. The J segment lost 3 bases and the V segment lost 7 bases, leaving 7 bases of the junction unmatched. Germline V lookup: CDR1 SNHLY, CDR2 FYNNEI. CDR3 bases: TGTGCCAGCAATAGGGCTAGCGGGAACTACGAGCAGTACTTC. It translates to CASNRASGNYEQYF.

This clone was picked up a small number of times. V gene TRBV6-5 combines with J gene TRBJ2-2; a possible D gene is TRBD1 (6 bases). Germline CDR1 MNHEY, CDR2 SVGAGI. There are 14 residues in the CDR3. Trimming removed 5 bases at V and 3 bases at J, with 10 bases between. This CDR3 reads CASSQGGDTGELFF. In nucleotides, the CDR3 is TGTGCCAGCAGTCAAGGGGGTGACACCGGGGAGCTGTTTTTT.

This clone has only a few counts. The chain couples TRBV19 to TRBJ1-2; D not certain. V lost 6 bases, J lost 3 bases, and 8 bases lay in between. The CDR3 consists of 12 residues. In germline, CDR1 is LNHDA, CDR2 SQIVND (reference sequence). The CDR3 region is CASRAGDYGYTF. CDR3 in DNA: TGTGCCAGTAGGGCGGGAGACTATGGCTACACCTTC.

This clone was detected a few times. One end of the junction fails to match germline, which may point to a read error. In DNA, the CDR3 is TGCAGCGTAGAAGGACAGTCTAGGAGCACAGATACGCAGTATTTT. Translation: CSVEGQSRSTDTQYF. This sequence joins TRBV29-1 and TRBJ2-3, with D perhaps matching TRBD1 (6 bases). CDR3 size: 15 residues. Germline V gene sequence: CDR1 SQVTM, CDR2 ANQGSEA.

This clone turned up a few times. The J gene is TRBJ1-1, the V gene TRBV7-9; 9 nucleotides match TRBD1. Germline CDR1 reads SEHNR; CDR2 reads FQNEAQ (reference sequence). The CDR3 runs 16 residues. Trimming cost V 5 bases and J 2 bases; bases outside gene matches: 9. CDR3 sequence: CASSRDRVRSNTEAFF. CDR3 in DNA: TGTGCCAGCAGCCGGGACAGGGTCCGTTCCAACACTGAAGCTTTCTTT.

The table lists this clone with a few counts. The gene calls are TRBV19 and TRBJ2-3; weak D call: TRBD1 (5 bases). Trimming took 6 bases from V and 6 from J, leaving 10 bases between them. The CDR3 runs to 12 residues. Germline lookup yields CDR1 LNHDA and CDR2 SQIVND (reference sequence). CDR3 DNA sequence: TGTGCCAGTAGCTATAAGGGGGATACGCAGTATTTT. This translates into CASSYKGDTQYF.

This clone was seen more than once but under ten times. The chain is built from TRBV7-2 and TRBJ2-5, with 8 bases matching TRBD2. The CDR3 is made up of 18 amino acids. Looked up from germline, CDR1 is SGHTA and CDR2 is FQGNSA. Germline trimming cut 0 bases from V and 2 bases from J; bases unmatched to any gene: 11. The CDR3 DNA reads as TGTGCCAGCAGCTTAGCCTCAAGGGGCGGGAGGTATCAAGAGACCCAGTACTTC. Its protein is CASSLASRGGRYQETQYF.

This clone appeared a few times. The CDR3 DNA follows: TGTGCCAGCAGCATACAGGGTAGCTCCTACAATGAGCAGTTCTTC. This encodes CASSIQGSSYNEQFF. The rearrangement links TRBV5-4 to TRBJ2-1, with D possibly TRBD1 on 6 matching bases. Germline lookup yields CDR1 SGHNT and CDR2 YYREEE (reference sequence). Trimming took 4 bases from V and 0 from J, leaving 11 bases between them. The CDR3 has 15 amino acids.

This clone was counted a few times. The junction departs from germline at one end; a sequencing error may be responsible. The gene calls are TRBV20-1 and TRBJ2-1; 9 positions match TRBD2. CDR3 size: 11 residues. Looked up from germline, CDR1 is DFQATT and CDR2 is SNEGSKA (reference sequence). CDR3 residues: CSARDPGLAIF. The CDR3 coding sequence is TGCAGTGCTAGAGATCCGGGACTAGCTATCTTC.

This clone showed up just a few times. V and J are TRBV4-1 and TRBJ1-1; 10 bases align to TRBD1. The CDR3 consists of 15 residues. Germline CDR1 is MGHRA and CDR2 is YSYEKL. J lost 2 bases, V lost 4 bases, and 4 bases had no gene match. The CDR3 sequence is CASSRGQGPNTEAFF. The CDR3, as DNA: TGCGCCAGCAGCCGGGGACAGGGGCCTAACACTGAAGCTTTCTTT.

V usage is TRBV28 and J usage is TRBJ1-2; no clear D. The CDR3 sequence is 13 residues long. Trimming shortened V by 3 bases and J by 2 bases, and 7 bases separated the two germline ends. Germline CDR1 is MDHEN and CDR2 is SYDVKM. CDR3 in DNA: TGTGCCAGCAGTTTCCCAGTCAACTATGGCTACACCTTC. Translated, it gives CASSFPVNYGYTF.

This sequence joins TRBV11-1 and TRBJ2-1; the D is unclear. The V end was cut by 0 bases, the J end by 1 base, with 4 bases between. Germline-derived CDR1 and CDR2 are SGHAT and FQDESV (reference sequence). The CDR3 length is 14 residues. CDR3 in DNA: TGTGCCAGCAGCTTAGCCGGGTCCTACAATGAGCAGTTCTTC. Its protein is CASSLAGSYNEQFF.

This clone has at least ten counts. The chain links TRBV23-1 to TRBJ2-1; D is possibly TRBD2 (6 bases). TRBV23-1 is an ORF, with its function uncertain. The CDR3 is 14 residues long. Trimming pared 10 bases from V and 5 bases from J, leaving 18 bases between. Here the CDR3 DNA reads TGCGCCAACACCGCCCGGAGGGAGGACAATGAGCAGTTCTTC. Translating gives CANTARREDNEQFF.

This clone was seen a handful of times. The chain joins TRBV15 to TRBJ2-5, with 9 bases aligning to TRBD1. V was pared by 5 bases and J by 4 bases, with 8 bases of the junction left unmatched. The CDR3 is 15 residues long. Germline values: CDR1 LNHNV, CDR2 YYDKDF (reference sequence). The CDR3 DNA sequence: TGTGCCACCAGCCTACTCAAGACAGGGGGAGAGACCCAGTACTTC. Its protein product is CATSLLKTGGETQYF. Full variable domain (outside the CDR3, taken from reference TRBV15 and TRBJ2-5): DAMVIQNPRYQVTQFGKPVTLSCSQTLNHNVMYWYQQKSSQAPKLLFHYYDKDFNNEADTPDNFQSRRPNTSFCFLDIRSPGLGDTAMYLCATSLLKTGGETQYFGPGTRLLVL.

This clone was picked up a small number of times. The chain has TRBV5-1 and TRBJ2-5; tentative D call: TRBD1 (6 bases). V lost 2 bases and J lost 2, with 13 bases in between. This CDR3 is built from 15 residues. The V gene's germline CDR1 is SGHRS and CDR2 YFSETQ. This CDR3 reads CASSFRSGQQETQYF. The CDR3 bases are TGCGCCAGCAGCTTTCGATCAGGACAGCAAGAGACCCAGTACTTC.

The table lists this clone with a few counts. The V gene is TRBV29-1, the J gene TRBJ1-3; the D is unclear. V lost 3 bases and J 0 bases, leaving 9 bases between the germline ends. The CDR3 extends over 14 amino acids. Per germline, CDR1 SQVTM and CDR2 ANQGSEA. CDR3 residues: CSVEGVRSGNTIYF. The DNA for the CDR3 is TGCAGCGTTGAGGGCGTACGCTCTGGAAACACCATATATTTT.

The CDR3 loop reads CASSLETGSTDTQYF. The CDR3 DNA reads TGCGCCAGCAGCTTGGAGACGGGAAGCACAGATACGCAGTATTTT. The J gene is TRBJ2-3, the V gene TRBV5-1; perhaps TRBD2 as D (5 bases). Trimming removed 0 bases from V and 0 bases from J, with 8 bases in between. The CDR3 covers 15 residues. Germline CDR1 reads SGHRS; CDR2 reads YFSETQ.

The chain has TRBV5-6 and TRBJ2-1; TRBD2 is a possible D gene (5 bases). The CDR3 has 13 residues. The V gene's germline CDR1 is SGHDT and CDR2 YYEEEE. V was cut by 4 bases and J by 8 bases, with 13 bases left in between. CDR3 DNA sequence: TGTGCCAGCAGCCCGGACTTCTTGGATGAGCAGTTCTTC. Encoded protein: CASSPDFLDEQFF.

This clone occurred a few times. The V call is TRBV2, the J call TRBJ2-5, with D unclear. The CDR3 has 13 residues. V lost 3 bases, J lost 2 bases, and 7 bases lay in between. The V gene's germline CDR1 is SNHLY and CDR2 FYNNEI. In nucleotides, the CDR3 is TGTGCCAGCAGTGAGTGGCGGCAAGAGACCCAGTACTTC. Its protein product is CASSEWRQETQYF.

This clone was observed a few times. The DNA of the CDR3 is TGTGCCAGCAGTGGACAAGCCTACAATGAGCAGTTCTTC. Translated: CASSGQAYNEQFF. The chain carries TRBV2 and TRBJ2-1; D unclear. CDR1 is SNHLY and CDR2 is FYNNEI in the germline V gene. This CDR3 region has 13 residues. The ends were cut back, 4 bases at V and 2 bases at J, with 6 bases in the middle. The full variable domain, rest sourced from reference TRBV2 and TRBJ2-1, is EPEVTQTPSHQVTQMGQEVILRCVPISNHLYFYWYRQILGQKVEFLVSFYNNEISEKSEIFDDQFSVERPDGSNFTLKIRSTKLEDSAMYFCASSGQAYNEQFFGPGTRLTVL.

In this sample, this clone turned up a few times. The chain joins TRBV4-3 to TRBJ1-2, with TRBD1 as a possible D gene (5 bases). The CDR3 loop spans 13 amino acids. The V and J ends lost 3 bases and 4 bases respectively, with 9 bases between them. Per the germline V gene, CDR1 is LGHNA and CDR2 is YSLEER. CDR3 nucleotides: TGCGCCAGCAGCCAGGGGGGACCCTATGGCTACACCTTC. Translating gives CASSQGGPYGYTF.